The 31 T cell receptor beta chains below come from one sample, sequenced in a study of blood T cell repertoires in COVID-19. Data came from immunoSEQ multiplex PCR; TCRdb stores just in-frame clones and leaves some out. The sample includes roughly 150,000 clones, roughly 88% of them seen just once. Sequenced material: peripheral blood. These receptor sequences come from a man younger than 35 with acute or convalescent COVID-19.

The J gene is TRBJ1-2, the V gene TRBV4-1; 9 bases agree with TRBD1. The CDR3 contains 15 residues. In germline, CDR1 is MGHRA, CDR2 YSYEKL. Unmatched junction bases numbered 9, after V lost 4 bases and J lost 6 bases. The CDR3 protein is CASSRLQGALNGYTF. The CDR3 DNA reads TGCGCCAGCAGCCGCTTACAGGGGGCGTTGAATGGCTACACCTTC.

V and J are TRBV7-9 and TRBJ1-2; D may be TRBD1 (6 bases). Trimming pared 0 bases from V and 4 bases from J, leaving 12 bases between. The CDR3 is made up of 15 amino acids. Germline CDR1 and CDR2: SEHNR and FQNEAQ (reference sequence). The chain's CDR3 is CASSLALSGVYGYTF. CDR3 in DNA: TGTGCCAGCAGCTTAGCTTTATCAGGGGTCTATGGCTACACCTTC.

The gene calls are TRBV5-5 and TRBJ1-3; no clear D. CDR3 length equals 15 residues. CDR1 and CDR2 from the germline V gene are SGHKS and YYEKEE (reference sequence). V lost 2 bases, J lost 0 bases, and 9 bases lay in between. The CDR3 loop is CASSFDIFSGNTIYF. CDR3 DNA sequence: TGTGCCAGCAGCTTCGACATCTTCTCTGGAAACACCATATATTTT. The variable domain in full, with the rest retrieved from reference TRBV5-5 and TRBJ1-3, is DAGVTQSPTHLIKTRGQQVTLRCSPISGHKSVSWYQQVLGQGPQFIFQYYEKEERGRGNFPDRFSARQFPNYSSELNVNALLLGDSALYLCASSFDIFSGNTIYFGEGSWLTVV.

In its sample, this clone was seen once. The chain joins TRBV19 to TRBJ1-1; possibly TRBD1 for D (5 bases). Germline V gene sequence: CDR1 LNHDA, CDR2 SQIVND (reference sequence). The CDR3 sequence is 15 residues long. With 5 bases removed from V and 0 bases from J, the gap between germline ends came to 13 bases. This chain's CDR3 is CASSPWTTMNTEAFF. The CDR3 coding sequence is TGTGCCAGTAGTCCTTGGACAACCATGAACACTGAAGCTTTCTTT.

CDR3 DNA: TGTGCCAGCAGCCAAGTTGGGGGGTACGGCACAGATACGCAGTATTTT. It encodes CASSQVGGYGTDTQYF. The rearrangement links TRBV4-2 to TRBJ2-3, with a tentative D call TRBD2 (6 bases). This CDR3 contains 16 residues. V lost 1 base and J lost 1, with 12 bases in between. Looked up from germline, CDR1 is LGHNA and CDR2 is YNFKEQ.

The rearrangement uses TRBV7-9 and TRBJ1-1, with D uncertain. The CDR3 spans 14 residues. CDR1 and CDR2 (germline): SEHNR, FQNEAQ (reference sequence). Trimming took 0 bases from V and 8 from J, leaving 13 bases between them. The CDR3 DNA reads TGTGCCAGCAGCTTAGCGTGGTCGGGTTCCGAAGCTTTCTTT. It specifies CASSLAWSGSEAFF.

The chain uses TRBV18 and TRBJ1-2; 7 nucleotides match TRBD1. This CDR3 spans 15 amino acids. CDR1 is KGHSH and CDR2 is LQKENI in the germline V gene. V was clipped by 1 base and J by 3 bases; unmatched bases: 5. The CDR3 is CASSPLDRADYGYTF. In DNA form, the CDR3 reads TGTGCCAGCTCACCACTAGACAGGGCGGACTATGGCTACACCTTC.

This chain's CDR3 is CASRLQGPLHF. Written as DNA, the CDR3 is TGTGCCAGCAGACTACAGGGGCCCCTCCACTTT. V gene TRBV6-6 combines with J gene TRBJ1-6, with TRBD1 matching over 7 bases. The CDR3 is made up of 11 amino acids. Germline V CDR1 and CDR2: MNHNY, SVGAGI (reference sequence). V shed 6 bases, J shed 13 bases, and the junction held 3 bases outside the gene matches.

The chain employs TRBV6-4 and TRBJ2-3; no definite D call. The germline gives CDR1 MRHNA, CDR2 SNTAGT. V lost 5 bases, J lost 6 bases, and 12 bases lay in between. The CDR3 sequence is 13 residues long. The CDR3 region is CASSQGAKDTQYF. CDR3 DNA sequence: TGTGCCAGCAGTCAAGGAGCGAAGGATACGCAGTATTTT.

V is TRBV6-5 and J is TRBJ1-1, with a weak D call TRBD1 (6 bases). Germline V CDR1 and CDR2: MNHEY, SVGAGI. With 6 bases removed from V and 5 bases from J, the gap between germline ends came to 16 bases. The CDR3 covers 14 residues. The CDR3 loop reads CASRDKQGRTEAFF. As DNA, the CDR3 is TGTGCCAGCAGGGACAAACAGGGAAGGACTGAAGCTTTCTTT.

The V gene is TRBV6-5, the J gene TRBJ1-2; weak D call: TRBD1 (5 bases). Germline V CDR1 and CDR2: MNHEY, SVGAGI. V was shortened by 7 bases and J by 8 bases, with 14 bases between the two germline ends. This CDR3 is built from 12 residues. The CDR3: CASTRDFGGYTF. In DNA form, the CDR3 reads TGTGCCAGCACCAGGGACTTCGGAGGCTACACCTTC.

V is TRBV24-1 and J is TRBJ2-1, with D possibly being TRBD1 (5 bases). V was trimmed by 6 bases and J by 2 bases, leaving 10 bases between them. The germline V gene encodes CDR1 KGHDR and CDR2 SFDVKD. The CDR3 loop spans 14 amino acids. The CDR3 loop is CATSSTVAYNEQFF. Here the CDR3 DNA reads TGTGCCACCAGTTCGACAGTAGCCTACAATGAGCAGTTCTTC.

The chain uses TRBV7-6 and TRBJ2-3; TRBD2 might be the D (7 bases). Trimming took off 2 bases at V and 4 bases at J, with 19 bases between the two ends. This CDR3 has 17 amino acids. Germline V lookup: CDR1 SGHVS, CDR2 FNYEAQ. CDR3 nucleotide sequence: TGTGCCAGCAGCTTACTGGGGGGGCTAGATGTCGCAGATACGCAGTATTTT. Its translation: CASSLLGGLDVADTQYF.

The genes are TRBV5-1 and TRBJ2-1; 7 bases fit TRBD2. Trimming removed 4 bases from V and 3 bases from J; junction bases left unmatched: 7. Germline CDR1 SGHRS, CDR2 YFSETQ. The CDR3 spans 15 residues. The CDR3 sequence is CASSLTRTSYNEQFF. The DNA of the CDR3 is TGCGCCAGCAGCCTAACAAGGACTAGCTACAATGAGCAGTTCTTC.

The V gene is TRBV6-6, the J gene TRBJ1-5; D gene ambiguous. This CDR3 comprises 15 residues. Germline loops: CDR1 MNHNY, CDR2 SVGAGI (reference sequence). Deletions cut 5 bases from V and 0 bases from J, with 11 bases between. CDR3 sequence (DNA): TGTGCCAGCAGTACCCCCGCCGGTAGCAATCAGCCCCAGCATTTT. This gives the protein CASSTPAGSNQPQHF.

The rearrangement uses TRBV27 and TRBJ1-4; 7 nucleotides agree with TRBD1. This CDR3 region has 14 residues. The V gene's germline CDR1 is MNHEY and CDR2 SMNVEV (reference sequence). V lost 2 bases and J lost 7; bases outside the gene matches: 4. The CDR3 sequence: CASSLQTGTEKLFF. In nucleotides, the CDR3 is TGTGCCAGCAGTTTACAGACAGGGACTGAAAAACTGTTTTTT.

This sequence joins TRBV5-1 and TRBJ1-1; D call uncertain. Trimming removed 4 bases from V and 1 base from J, with 2 bases in between. CDR1 and CDR2 (germline): SGHRS, YFSETQ. This CDR3 has 11 amino acids. Here the CDR3 reads CASSQNTEAFF. In nucleotides, the CDR3 is TGCGCCAGCAGCCAGAACACTGAAGCTTTCTTT. Based on the CDR3 plus reference TRBV5-1 and TRBJ1-1, the full variable domain is KAGVTQTPRYLIKTRGQQVTLSCSPISGHRSVSWYQQTPGQGLQFLFEYFSETQRNKGNFPGRFSGRQFSNSRSEMNVSTLELGDSALYLCASSQNTEAFFGQGTRLTVV.

The sample holds a few counts of this clone. This sequence joins TRBV7-8 and TRBJ2-7, with 8 positions matching TRBD1. V lost 6 bases to trimming and J lost 6 bases; unmatched junction nucleotides: 13. CDR1 is SGHVS, CDR2 FQNEAQ, per germline. The CDR3 has 15 amino acids. CDR3 sequence (DNA): TGTGCCAGCAGTCTTACGTTGGACAGGGTTCGCGAGCAGTACTTC. This sequence encodes CASSLTLDRVREQYF.

The CDR3 loop reads CASSPLRQGGVSSYNSPLHF. CDR3 bases: TGTGCCAGCTCACCTCTTCGACAGGGGGGGGTTAGCTCCTATAATTCACCCCTCCACTTT. The chain carries TRBV18 and TRBJ1-6, with 9 bases that match TRBD1. Trimming cost V 3 bases and J 0 bases; bases outside gene matches: 12. The CDR3 is made up of 20 amino acids. Germline CDR1 KGHSH, CDR2 LQKENI. Supplemented by reference TRBV18 and TRBJ1-6, the full variable domain reads NAGVMQNPRHLVRRRGQEARLRCSPMKGHSHVYWYRQLPEEGLKFMVYLQKENIIDESGMPKERFSAEFPKEGPSILRIQQVVRGDSAAYFCASSPLRQGGVSSYNSPLHFGNGTRLTVT.

Only one count was recorded for this clone. CDR3 protein: CASSLAGATEAFF. The CDR3 DNA reads TGTGCCAGCAGCTTGGCGGGGGCAACTGAAGCTTTCTTT. This chain connects TRBV7-8 to TRBJ1-1; possibly TRBD1 for D (6 bases). Germline V CDR1 and CDR2: SGHVS, FQNEAQ. The CDR3 is 13 amino acids. V was trimmed by 3 bases and J by 5 bases, leaving 10 bases between them.

This clone was seen a handful of times. The chain joins TRBV2 to TRBJ1-4; D call uncertain. The CDR3 sequence is 13 residues long. CDR1 is SNHLY and CDR2 is FYNNEI in the germline V gene. V was clipped by 11 bases and J by 9 bases, with 19 bases between them. The CDR3 protein is CAGQRALRKKLFF. For the CDR3, the DNA is TGTGCCGGCCAGAGGGCGCTAAGGAAAAAACTGTTTTTT.

The chain has TRBV6-1 and TRBJ1-5; D call uncertain. From germline, CDR1 is MNHNS and CDR2 SASEGT. The CDR3 consists of 13 residues. Between the trimmed V and J ends, which lost 3 bases and 7 bases, there was a span of 10 bases. The CDR3 protein is CASSEEDGQPQHF. For the CDR3, the DNA is TGTGCCAGCAGTGAGGAGGATGGGCAGCCCCAGCATTTT.

The rearrangement joins TRBV27 to TRBJ2-1; no clear D. Germline CDR1 is MNHEY and CDR2 is SMNVEV (reference sequence). The CDR3 runs to 13 residues. V was pared by 4 bases and J by 4 bases, with 8 bases between. The chain's CDR3 is CASSSPTYNEQFF. CDR3 coding DNA: TGTGCCAGCAGTTCGCCGACTTACAATGAGCAGTTCTTC.

The V and J genes are TRBV28 and TRBJ2-1, with 7 bases aligning to TRBD1. The ends lost 5 bases at V and 1 base at J; junction bases unmatched: 2. Germline V gene sequence: CDR1 MDHEN, CDR2 SYDVKM. The CDR3 is 14 residues long. The CDR3 DNA reads TGTGCCAGCAGTGTACAGGGGTCCTACAATGAGCAGTTCTTC. Translating it yields CASSVQGSYNEQFF.

This clone is a singleton in its sample. The V gene is TRBV27, the J gene TRBJ2-7; 10 positions agree with TRBD2. CDR3 size: 18 residues. Germline CDR1 and CDR2: MNHEY and SMNVEV (reference sequence). V trimming: 4 bases; J trimming: 0 bases; junction bases outside the gene matches: 12. The CDR3: CASSSRERGLAFSYEQYF. In nucleotides, the CDR3 is TGTGCCAGCAGTTCCCGCGAGAGGGGACTAGCGTTCTCCTACGAGCAGTACTTC.

This clone was seen once. The J gene is TRBJ1-5, the V gene TRBV7-8; 7 positions agree with TRBD1. The V segment lost 5 bases and the J segment 3 bases; nucleotides outside the gene matches: 7. This CDR3 region has 15 residues. Looked up from germline, CDR1 is SGHVS and CDR2 is FQNEAQ. DNA of the CDR3: TGTGCCAGCAGCCCCCGACAGGGCCTCAATCAGCCCCAGCATTTT. Its translation is CASSPRQGLNQPQHF.

J is TRBJ1-6 and V is TRBV9; D remains unclear. V was pared by 0 bases and J by 6 bases, with 7 bases between. The CDR3 length is 14 residues. Per the germline V gene, CDR1 is SGDLS and CDR2 is YYNGEE. The CDR3 DNA reads as TGTGCCAGCAGCGTAGGTCCGTCTAATTCACCCCTCCACTTT. It codes for CASSVGPSNSPLHF. Together with reference TRBV9 and TRBJ1-6, the CDR3 gives the full variable domain: DSGVTQTPKHLITATGQRVTLRCSPRSGDLSVYWYQQSLDQGLQFLIQYYNGEERAKGNILERFSAQQFPDLHSELNLSSLELGDSALYFCASSVGPSNSPLHFGNGTRLTVT.

The V gene is TRBV2, the J gene TRBJ2-3; tentative D call: TRBD1 (5 bases). Trimming removed 1 base from V and 7 bases from J, with 15 bases in between. This CDR3 comprises 15 residues. CDR1 and CDR2 from the germline V gene are SNHLY and FYNNEI. CDR3 bases: TGTGCCAGCAGTGAAGACCCGACAGTCCAGAATACGCAGTATTTT. Translated: CASSEDPTVQNTQYF.

This rearrangement joins TRBV5-1 to TRBJ1-6; D possibly corresponds to TRBD1 (5 bases). This CDR3 spans 17 amino acids. Germline V gene data show CDR1 as SGHRS and CDR2 as YFSETQ. The V and J ends lost 0 bases and 7 bases respectively, with 17 bases between them. The DNA for the CDR3 is TGCGCCAGCAGCTTGGGAGAAGGGGAAGTTTGGAATTCACCCCTCCACTTT. It is translated as CASSLGEGEVWNSPLHF. The variable domain in full, completed from reference TRBV5-1 and TRBJ1-6, reads KAGVTQTPRYLIKTRGQQVTLSCSPISGHRSVSWYQQTPGQGLQFLFEYFSETQRNKGNFPGRFSGRQFSNSRSEMNVSTLELGDSALYLCASSLGEGEVWNSPLHFGNGTRLTVT.

The chain links TRBV18 to TRBJ1-1; D may be TRBD1 (5 bases). Germline V gives CDR1 KGHSH, CDR2 LQKENI. This CDR3 is 14 amino acids long. Trimming left V 3 bases short and J 0 bases short, with 8 bases between. Written as DNA, the CDR3 is TGTGCCAGCTCACCGGCAGGGATGAACACTGAAGCTTTCTTT. Amino acid sequence: CASSPAGMNTEAFF.

The rearrangement uses TRBV19 and TRBJ1-1, with D possibly matching TRBD1 (5 bases). This CDR3 comprises 16 residues. Germline CDR1 is LNHDA and CDR2 is SQIVND (reference sequence). The germline V and J ends were trimmed by 5 bases and 4 bases, with 20 bases remaining between them. The CDR3 region has the DNA TGTGCCAGTAGTCCACGACCGACAGACGGGTTCACTGAAGCTTTCTTT. Residues: CASSPRPTDGFTEAFF.